This T cell receptor beta chain was found in a study of beta chain features in type 1 diabetes. Turning to the study itself: Healthy donors and patients showed comparable age, gender and cell yields. Study-level findings and limits: In type 1 diabetes patients, VDJ junctions had fewer insertions; deletions at these junctions were more frequent. Type 1 diabetes patients had moderately but significantly shorter TCRB CDR3s in all four CD4+ subsets.

For this clone: Its cognate antigen is unknown.

The authors reverse transcribed all of the isolated RNA, so sequencing captured expressed TCRB transcripts. Average reads for naive, central memory and regulatory T cell samples were about 4 million. Sequencing used immunoSEQ multiplex PCR; TCRdb keeps in-frame clones, though not all of them. Among approximately 260,000 clones, around 21% were seen once, and the ten largest hold 0.025% to 0.035%. Trimming cost V 8 bases and J 9 bases; bases outside gene matches: 18. CDR3 size: 17 residues. CDR1 is MNHEY and CDR2 is SMNVEV in the germline V gene (reference sequence). Each of the CD4+ naive, central memory, regulatory and stem cell-like memory populations was sorted via CD45RO/CCR7/CD25/CD127/CD95/CD27.

The gene calls are TRBV27 and TRBJ1-6, with 8 bases lining up with TRBD1. This TCR came from a woman aged 40 to 50 with type 1 diabetes. The sequenced sample was naive CD4+ T cells from blood. CDR3 sequence: CASRWTGRNDLGSPLHF. CDR3 in DNA: TGTGCCAGCCGATGGACAGGGAGGAACGATTTGGGTTCACCCCTCCACTTT.